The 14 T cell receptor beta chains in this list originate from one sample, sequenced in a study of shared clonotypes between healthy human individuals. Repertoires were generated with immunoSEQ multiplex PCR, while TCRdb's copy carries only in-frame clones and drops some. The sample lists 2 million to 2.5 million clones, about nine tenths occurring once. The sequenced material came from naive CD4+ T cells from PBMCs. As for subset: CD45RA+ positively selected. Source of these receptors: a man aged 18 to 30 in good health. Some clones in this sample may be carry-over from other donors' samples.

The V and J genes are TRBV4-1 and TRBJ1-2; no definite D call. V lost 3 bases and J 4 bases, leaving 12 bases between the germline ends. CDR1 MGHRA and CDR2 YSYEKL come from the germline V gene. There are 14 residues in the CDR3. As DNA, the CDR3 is TGCGCCAGCAGCCACCGTGGCTTAGGCTATGGCTACACCTTC. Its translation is CASSHRGLGYGYTF.

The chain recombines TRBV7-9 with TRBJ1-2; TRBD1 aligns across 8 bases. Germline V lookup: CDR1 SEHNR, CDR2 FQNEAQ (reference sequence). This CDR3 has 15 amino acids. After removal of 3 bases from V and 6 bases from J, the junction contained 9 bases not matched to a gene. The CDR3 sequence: CASSLNSRGQDGYTF. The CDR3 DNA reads TGTGCCAGCAGCTTGAACAGCAGGGGGCAGGATGGCTACACCTTC.

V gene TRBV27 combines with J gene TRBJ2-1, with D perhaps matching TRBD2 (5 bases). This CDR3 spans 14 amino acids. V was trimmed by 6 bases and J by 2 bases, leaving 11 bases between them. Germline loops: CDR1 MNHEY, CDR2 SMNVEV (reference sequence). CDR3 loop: CASSSGLPYNEQFF. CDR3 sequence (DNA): TGTGCCAGCAGCTCGGGGTTGCCCTACAATGAGCAGTTCTTC.

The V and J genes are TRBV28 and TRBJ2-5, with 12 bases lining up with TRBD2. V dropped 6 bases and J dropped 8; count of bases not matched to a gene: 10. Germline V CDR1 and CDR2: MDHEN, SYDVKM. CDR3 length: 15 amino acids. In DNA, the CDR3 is TGTGCCAGCAGCCCGCCCGGACTAGCGGGATATACCCAGTACTTC. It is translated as CASSPPGLAGYTQYF.

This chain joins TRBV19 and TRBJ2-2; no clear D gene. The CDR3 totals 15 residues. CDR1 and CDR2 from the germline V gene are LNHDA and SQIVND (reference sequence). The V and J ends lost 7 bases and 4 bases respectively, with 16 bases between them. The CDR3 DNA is TGTGCCAGTATGCAGCGCACCCCCCCCACCGGGGAGCTGTTTTTT. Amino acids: CASMQRTPPTGELFF.

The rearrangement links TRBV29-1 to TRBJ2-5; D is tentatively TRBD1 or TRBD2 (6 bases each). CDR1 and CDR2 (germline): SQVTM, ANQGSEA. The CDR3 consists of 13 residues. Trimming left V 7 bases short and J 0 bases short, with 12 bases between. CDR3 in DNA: TGCAGCGCCGGAGGGGGACACCAAGAGACCCAGTACTTC. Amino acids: CSAGGGHQETQYF. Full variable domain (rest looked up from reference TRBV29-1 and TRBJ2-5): SAVISQKPSRDICQRGTSLTIQCQVDSQVTMMFWYRQQPGQSLTLIATANQGSEATYESGFVIDKFPISRPNLTFSTLTVSNMSPEDSSIYLCSAGGGHQETQYFGPGTRLLVL.

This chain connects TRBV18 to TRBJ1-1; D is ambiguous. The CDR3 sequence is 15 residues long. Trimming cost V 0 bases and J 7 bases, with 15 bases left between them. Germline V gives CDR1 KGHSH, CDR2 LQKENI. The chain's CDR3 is CASSPPPRVGNEAFF. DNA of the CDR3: TGTGCCAGCTCACCACCACCTAGAGTGGGGAATGAAGCTTTCTTT.

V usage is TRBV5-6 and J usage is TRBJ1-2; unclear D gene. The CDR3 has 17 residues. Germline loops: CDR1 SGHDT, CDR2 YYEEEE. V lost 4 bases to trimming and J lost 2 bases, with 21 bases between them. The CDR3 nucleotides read TGTGCCAGCAGCAGCATAGAATTGGGTAATCGGAACTATGGCTACACCTTC. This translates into CASSSIELGNRNYGYTF.

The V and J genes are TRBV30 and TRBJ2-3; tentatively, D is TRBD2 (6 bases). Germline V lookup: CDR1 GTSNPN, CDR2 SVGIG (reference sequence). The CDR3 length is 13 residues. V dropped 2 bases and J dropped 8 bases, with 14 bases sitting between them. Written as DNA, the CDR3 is TGTGCCTGGAGTAAAACGGGAGTTCTTACGCAGTATTTT. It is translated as CAWSKTGVLTQYF.

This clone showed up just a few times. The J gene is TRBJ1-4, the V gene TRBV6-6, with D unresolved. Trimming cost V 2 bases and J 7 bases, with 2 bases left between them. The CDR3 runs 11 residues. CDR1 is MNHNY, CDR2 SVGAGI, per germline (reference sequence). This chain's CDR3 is CASSYGEKLFF. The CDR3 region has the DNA TGTGCCAGCAGTTACGGTGAAAAACTGTTTTTT.

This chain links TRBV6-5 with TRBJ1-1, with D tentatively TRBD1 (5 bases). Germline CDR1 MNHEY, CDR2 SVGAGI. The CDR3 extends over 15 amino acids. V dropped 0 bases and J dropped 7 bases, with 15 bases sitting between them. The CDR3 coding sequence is TGTGCCAGCAGTTACTCGAGGGCGTGGGGGTTTGAAGCTTTCTTT. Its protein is CASSYSRAWGFEAFF.

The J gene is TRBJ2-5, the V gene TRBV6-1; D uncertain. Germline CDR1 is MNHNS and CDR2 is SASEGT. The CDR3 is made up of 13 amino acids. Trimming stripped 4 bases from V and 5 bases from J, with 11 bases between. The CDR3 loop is CASSVRNEETQYF. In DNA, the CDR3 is TGTGCCAGCAGTGTGCGGAACGAGGAGACCCAGTACTTC.

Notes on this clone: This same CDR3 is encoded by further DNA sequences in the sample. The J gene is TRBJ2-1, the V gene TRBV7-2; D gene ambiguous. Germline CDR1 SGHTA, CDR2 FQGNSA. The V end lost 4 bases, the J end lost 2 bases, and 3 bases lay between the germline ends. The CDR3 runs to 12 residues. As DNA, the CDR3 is TGTGCCAGCAGCTCGACCTACAATGAGCAGTTCTTC. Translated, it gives CASSSTYNEQFF.

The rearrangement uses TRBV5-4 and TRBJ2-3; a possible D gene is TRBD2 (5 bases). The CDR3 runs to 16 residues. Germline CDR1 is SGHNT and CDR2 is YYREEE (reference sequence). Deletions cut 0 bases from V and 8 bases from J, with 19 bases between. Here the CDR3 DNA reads TGTGCCAGCAGCTTGGAAGTGGGAGACGCCGGCGGTACGCAGTATTTT. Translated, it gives CASSLEVGDAGGTQYF.